What follows are 10 T cell receptor beta chains derived from one specimen sequenced in a study of spatial heterogeneity in lung cancer. Study-wide points: Higher tumor mutation counts went along with higher counts of expanded intratumoral alpha and beta TCRs.

TCRdb used MiXCR to reprocess the 5' RACE reads, holding one entry per CDR3 protein. The sample holds about 7,000 distinct CDR3 sequences; about 12% are singletons and the top ten take about 8.1%. Time point indicated: sample taken at primary tumor resection. For these TCRs, the target antigens are not known. This specimen consisted of lung tumor tissue, obtained at surgery. Receptors were obtained from a male donor with early-stage non-small cell lung cancer.

This clonotype was seen repeatedly, ten times or more. Within a library made for alpha chains, this beta chain is off target, and its count is uninformative. V and J are TRBV2 and TRBJ1-5, with D unresolved. Germline V gene lookup returns CDR1 SNHLY and CDR2 FYNNEI. The CDR3 loop spans 11 amino acids. Between the trimmed V and J ends, which lost 6 bases and 8 bases, there was a span of 8 bases. The CDR3: CASSRDKPQHF. The CDR3, as DNA: TGTGCCAGCAGCCGCGACAAGCCCCAGCATTTT. The full variable domain, with the rest looked up from reference TRBV2 and TRBJ1-5, is EPEVTQTPSHQVTQMGQEVILRCVPISNHLYFYWYRQILGQKVEFLVSFYNNEISEKSEIFDDQFSVERPDGSNFTLKIRSTKLEDSAMYFCASSRDKPQHFGDGTRLSIL.

Relative to its sample, this clonotype is large. This beta chain appears as a stray read in a library generated for alpha chains; its size is not informative. The chain combines TRBV20-1 with TRBJ2-7; no firm D call. Trimming removed 2 bases at V and 0 bases at J, with 8 bases between. CDR3 size: 13 residues. Germline CDR1 and CDR2: DFQATT and SNEGSKA (reference sequence). The CDR3 reads CSARQFPSYEQYF. The CDR3 coding sequence is TGCAGTGCTAGACAGTTCCCCTCCTACGAGCAGTACTTC.

In the case of this clonotype: Since it is a stray read in a library aimed at alpha chains, this beta chain has a size that is not meaningful. The rearrangement uses TRBV5-4 and TRBJ1-3; D remains unclear. The length of the CDR3 is 15 residues. In germline, CDR1 is SGHNT, CDR2 YYREEE (reference sequence). V gave up 0 bases and J gave up 5 bases, with 12 bases separating them. In nucleotides, the CDR3 is TGTGCCAGCAGCTTGGGTAACCCGGGAAGAAACACCATATATTTT. It encodes CASSLGNPGRNTIYF.

This clonotype was detected once. The library was designed around alpha chains, so this beta chain is a stray read whose abundance carries little weight. V is TRBV7-3 and J is TRBJ1-1; TRBD1 matches 7 bases. This CDR3 has 13 residues. The trim removed 11 bases at V and 1 base at J, leaving 7 bases unmatched. Germline V gene data show CDR1 as SGHTA and CDR2 as FQGTGA. The CDR3 region is CASSAGGNTEAFF. The CDR3 DNA follows: TGTGCCTCATCCGCAGGGGGGAACACTGAAGCTTTCTTT.

This clonotype was detected many times. As an off-target read in a library built for alpha chains, this beta chain has a frequency of little significance. The V and J genes are TRBV28 and TRBJ2-1, with no clear D. This CDR3 has 13 residues. Per germline, CDR1 MDHEN and CDR2 SYDVKM. V lost 1 base, J lost 6 bases, and 7 bases lay in between. This chain's CDR3 is CASSLFRGNEQFF. Written as DNA, the CDR3 is TGTGCCAGCAGTTTATTCCGCGGCAATGAGCAGTTCTTC.

This clonotype has ten or more counts. Since the library was made to target alpha chains, this beta chain is a stray read and its abundance is not meaningful. J is TRBJ2-7 and V is TRBV3-1; D is unclear. The CDR3 consists of 13 residues. The germline V gene has CDR1 LGHDT and CDR2 YNNKEL (reference sequence). V lost 4 bases and J lost 6, with 13 bases in between. The CDR3 loop is CASSPAPHAEQYF. In DNA, the CDR3 is TGTGCCAGCAGCCCCGCGCCCCATGCCGAGCAGTACTTC.

In this sample, this clonotype turned up many times. This beta chain turned up in a library designed for alpha chains; as an off-target read, its abundance says little. The chain is built from TRBV6-6 and TRBJ1-2, with TRBD1 as a possible D gene (6 bases). This CDR3 spans 16 amino acids. CDR1 is MNHNY and CDR2 is SVGAGI in the germline V gene (reference sequence). V shed 6 bases and J shed 4 bases, with 21 bases lying between them. This CDR3 is CASRLPTGMEAYGYTF. The CDR3 region has the DNA TGTGCCAGCAGGCTACCCACAGGGATGGAAGCCTATGGCTACACCTTC.

This clonotype rates as medium-sized. A library made for alpha chains picked up this beta chain off target, so its size means little. The rearrangement links TRBV6-1 to TRBJ2-1, with 10 positions matching TRBD2. J was trimmed by 7 bases and V by 4 bases; bases with no gene match: 7. The CDR3 loop spans 15 amino acids. Germline CDR1 reads MNHNS; CDR2 reads SASEGT. CDR3 in amino acids: CASSASGGAGNEQFF. Here the CDR3 DNA reads TGTGCCAGCAGTGCCAGCGGGGGGGCCGGTAATGAGCAGTTCTTC.

This clonotype was observed a few times. This beta chain appears as a stray read in a library generated for alpha chains; its size is not informative. V usage is TRBV28 and J usage is TRBJ1-5; no reliable D call. The CDR3 contains 14 residues. The V end was cut by 3 bases, the J end by 3 bases, with 9 bases between. Germline CDR1 MDHEN, CDR2 SYDVKM. The CDR3 protein is CASSLDSFNQPQHF. Written as DNA, the CDR3 is TGTGCCAGCAGTTTGGACTCATTCAATCAGCCCCAGCATTTT.

This clonotype showed up many times. Because this beta chain is a stray read in a library intended to capture alpha chains, its abundance should not be given much weight. This sequence joins TRBV20-1 and TRBJ2-3; D is undetermined. The CDR3 covers 14 residues. Germline lookup yields CDR1 DFQATT and CDR2 SNEGSKA (reference sequence). Trimming stripped 6 bases from V and 0 bases from J, with 13 bases between. In DNA form, the CDR3 reads TGCAGTGCCGAGGATAGCTTCAGCACAGATACGCAGTATTTT. Amino acid sequence: CSAEDSFSTDTQYF.